These 3 T cell receptor beta chains came from one sample sequenced in a study of blood T cell repertoires in COVID-19. Assay: immunoSEQ multiplex PCR; the TCRdb copy retains only in-frame clones and omits some. This table holds 340,000 or so clones, roughly 84% found once. The specimen was peripheral blood. The receptors were gathered from a man aged 45-65 years with active or convalescent COVID-19.

The chain joins TRBV6-5 to TRBJ2-7; D gene uncertain. The V end was cut by 6 bases, the J end by 5 bases, with 14 bases between. Germline lookup yields CDR1 MNHEY and CDR2 SVGAGI. CDR3 length: 13 residues. DNA for the CDR3: TGTGCCAGCAGCCAAGCTCCCAGGAACGAGCAGTACTTC. Translation gives CASSQAPRNEQYF.

The V call is TRBV27, the J call TRBJ2-1; D is unclear. This CDR3 contains 11 residues. The V gene lost 9 bases and the J gene lost 4 bases, with 7 bases spanning the gap. Germline CDR1 is MNHEY and CDR2 is SMNVEV (reference sequence). For the CDR3, the DNA is TGTGCCAGTTGGAGTTACAATGAGCAGTTCTTC. Translation gives CASWSYNEQFF.

The chain links TRBV18 to TRBJ1-1; a possible D gene is TRBD1 (6 bases). Germline values: CDR1 KGHSH, CDR2 LQKENI. This CDR3 is 15 amino acids long. The V and J ends lost 2 bases and 0 bases respectively, with 10 bases between them. The DNA of the CDR3 is TGTGCCAGCTCACCAAACGCAGGGGTGAACACTGAAGCTTTCTTT. As protein: CASSPNAGVNTEAFF. Supplemented by reference TRBV18 and TRBJ1-1, the full variable domain reads NAGVMQNPRHLVRRRGQEARLRCSPMKGHSHVYWYRQLPEEGLKFMVYLQKENIIDESGMPKERFSAEFPKEGPSILRIQQVVRGDSAAYFCASSPNAGVNTEAFFGQGTRLTVV.